This paragraph covers one T cell receptor beta chain sequence. Some clones are missing from TCRdb's copy, which holds only in-frame ones; the method was immunoSEQ multiplex PCR. The sample has about 150,000 clones, roughly 90% seen once; the top ten hold 2.6%. This sample is part of a study of T cell responses to AZD1222 COVID-19 vaccine. CDR1 is LNHDA, CDR2 SQIVND, per germline (reference sequence). The CDR3 consists of 15 residues. The V segment lost 5 bases and the J segment 4 bases; nucleotides outside the gene matches: 4. This TCR came from an adult in good health. The specimen comprised peripheral blood, sampled on day 0 of AZD1222 vaccination. The V gene is TRBV19, the J gene TRBJ1-5; TRBD1 matches at 11 bases. In DNA, the CDR3 is TGTGCCAGTAGTTTCCGGGACAGGGGGAATCAGCCCCAGCATTTT. It yields the protein CASSFRDRGNQPQHF.